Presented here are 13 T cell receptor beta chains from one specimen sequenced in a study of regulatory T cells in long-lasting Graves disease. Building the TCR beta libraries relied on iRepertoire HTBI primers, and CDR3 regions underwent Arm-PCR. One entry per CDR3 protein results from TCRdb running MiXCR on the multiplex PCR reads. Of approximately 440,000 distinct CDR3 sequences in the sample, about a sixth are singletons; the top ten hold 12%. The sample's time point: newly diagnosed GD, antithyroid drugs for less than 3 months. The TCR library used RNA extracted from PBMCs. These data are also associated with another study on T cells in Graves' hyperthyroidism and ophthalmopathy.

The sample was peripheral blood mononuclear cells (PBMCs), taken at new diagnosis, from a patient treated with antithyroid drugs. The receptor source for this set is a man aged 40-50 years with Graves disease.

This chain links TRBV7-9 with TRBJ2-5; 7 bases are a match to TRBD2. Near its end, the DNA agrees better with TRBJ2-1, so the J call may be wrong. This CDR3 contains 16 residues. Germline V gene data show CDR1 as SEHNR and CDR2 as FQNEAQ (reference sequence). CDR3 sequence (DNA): TGTGCCAGCAGCACCAAATCAGGCCTAGCGGTCTACGAGCAGTTCTTC. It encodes CASSTKSGLAVYEQFF.

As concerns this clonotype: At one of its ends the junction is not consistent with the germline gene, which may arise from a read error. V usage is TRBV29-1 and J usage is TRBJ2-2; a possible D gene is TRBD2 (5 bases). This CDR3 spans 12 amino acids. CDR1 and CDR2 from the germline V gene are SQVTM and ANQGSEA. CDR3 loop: CSVGSNTGELFF. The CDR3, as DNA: TGTAGCGTGGGCTCGAACACCGGGGAGCTGTTTTTT.

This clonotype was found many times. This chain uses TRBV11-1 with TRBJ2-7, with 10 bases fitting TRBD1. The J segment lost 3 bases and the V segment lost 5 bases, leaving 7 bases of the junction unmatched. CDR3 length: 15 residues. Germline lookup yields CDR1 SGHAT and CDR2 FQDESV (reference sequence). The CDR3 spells CASSHGTGEVYEQYF. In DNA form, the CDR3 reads TGTGCCAGCAGCCATGGGACAGGGGAAGTCTACGAGCAGTACTTC.

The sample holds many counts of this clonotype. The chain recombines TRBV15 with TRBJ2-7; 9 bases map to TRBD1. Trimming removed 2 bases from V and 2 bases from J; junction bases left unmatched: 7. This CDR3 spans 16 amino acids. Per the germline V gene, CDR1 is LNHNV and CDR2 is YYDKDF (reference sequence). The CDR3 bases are TGTGCCACCAGCAGACCACAGGGGGCCCCAACCTACGAGCAGTACTTC. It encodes CATSRPQGAPTYEQYF.

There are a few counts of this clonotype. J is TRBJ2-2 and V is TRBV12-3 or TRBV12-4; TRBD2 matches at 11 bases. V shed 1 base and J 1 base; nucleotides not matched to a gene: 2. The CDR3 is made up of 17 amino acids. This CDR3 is CASSLELAGGNTGELFF. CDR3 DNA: TGTGCCAGCAGTTTAGAGCTAGCGGGAGGGAACACCGGGGAGCTGTTTTTT.

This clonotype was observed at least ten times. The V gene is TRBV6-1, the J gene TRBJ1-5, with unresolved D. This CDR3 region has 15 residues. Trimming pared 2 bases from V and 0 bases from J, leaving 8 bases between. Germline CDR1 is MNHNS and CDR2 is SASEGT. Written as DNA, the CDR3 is TGTGCCAGCAGTGAAACCGAGTATAGCAATCAGCCCCAGCATTTT. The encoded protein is CASSETEYSNQPQHF.

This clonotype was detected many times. CDR3 DNA: TGTGCCAGCAGTGACCCCAGGATAAGCAATCAGCCCCAGCATTTT. It codes for CASSDPRISNQPQHF. This rearrangement joins TRBV2 to TRBJ1-5; D is unclear. Germline V gives CDR1 SNHLY, CDR2 FYNNEI. The V and J ends lost 3 bases and 1 base respectively, with 10 bases between them. The CDR3 is 15 amino acids.

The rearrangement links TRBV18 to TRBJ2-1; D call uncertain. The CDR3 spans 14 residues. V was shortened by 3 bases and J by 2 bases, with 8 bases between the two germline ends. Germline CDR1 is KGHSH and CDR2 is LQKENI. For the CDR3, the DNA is TGTGCCAGCTCACCGCAGACTGCCTACAATGAGCAGTTCTTC. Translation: CASSPQTAYNEQFF.

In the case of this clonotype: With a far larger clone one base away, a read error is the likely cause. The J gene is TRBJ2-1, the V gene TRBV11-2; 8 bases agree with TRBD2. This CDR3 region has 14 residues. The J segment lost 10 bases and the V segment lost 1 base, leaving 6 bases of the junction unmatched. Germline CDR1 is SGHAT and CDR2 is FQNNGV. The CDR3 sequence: CASSLANGRGEQFF. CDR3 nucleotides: TGTGCCAGCAGCTTAGCGAACGGGAGGGGCGAGCAGTTCTTC.

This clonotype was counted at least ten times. The DNA of the CDR3 is TGTGCCATCAGCCGAGCGGGGCCACTGGAGACCCAGTACTTC. Encoded protein: CAISRAGPLETQYF. This sequence joins TRBV10-3 and TRBJ2-5, with 7 bases fitting TRBD2. CDR3 length: 14 residues. The J segment lost 5 bases and the V segment lost 6 bases, leaving 9 bases of the junction unmatched. CDR1 ENHRY and CDR2 SYGVKD come from the germline V gene.

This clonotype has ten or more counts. This CDR3 reads CAWSVQSGRNTEAFF. CDR3 DNA: TGTGCCTGGAGTGTACAGTCAGGAAGGAACACTGAAGCTTTCTTT. The chain links TRBV30 to TRBJ1-1; D is ambiguous. V shed 0 bases and J shed 1 base, with 12 bases lying between them. Germline V lookup: CDR1 GTSNPN, CDR2 SVGIG (reference sequence). The CDR3 covers 15 residues.

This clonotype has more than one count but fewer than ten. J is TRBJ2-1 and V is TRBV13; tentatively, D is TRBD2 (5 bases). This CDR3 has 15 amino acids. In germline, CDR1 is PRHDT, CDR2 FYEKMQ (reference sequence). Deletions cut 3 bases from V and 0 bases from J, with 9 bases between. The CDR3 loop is CASSFEGSSYNEQFF. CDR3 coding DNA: TGTGCCAGCAGCTTCGAGGGAAGCTCCTACAATGAGCAGTTCTTC.

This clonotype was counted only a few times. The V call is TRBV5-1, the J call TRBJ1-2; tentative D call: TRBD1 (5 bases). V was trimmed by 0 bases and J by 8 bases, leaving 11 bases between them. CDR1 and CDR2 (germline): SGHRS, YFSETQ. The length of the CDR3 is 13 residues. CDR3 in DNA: TGCGCCAGCAGCTTGGGACAGTCGGGAGGCTACACCTTC. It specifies CASSLGQSGGYTF.